This TCR beta chain came from a study of CD4+ T cells in melanoma. Broader study findings: Neoantigen-specific CD4+ T cells in melanoma reportedly had diverse differentiation states.

Remarks on this clone: Its specificity is unknown.

TCRdb's table, derived via immunoSEQ multiplex PCR, lists solely in-frame clones and lacks some. The sample yields about 120,000 clones, 92% seen once. The CDR3 is 15 amino acids. Germline loops: CDR1 SGHNT, CDR2 YYREEE (reference sequence). Trimming cost V 1 base and J 0 bases, with 8 bases left between them. This chain joins TRBV5-4 and TRBJ2-4; perhaps D is TRBD1 or TRBD2 (6 bases each). Sequenced: peripheral blood. The sequence derives from a human donor with melanoma. The CDR3 protein is CASSLKGGAKNIQYF. The CDR3 bases are TGTGCCAGCAGCTTGAAGGGGGGAGCCAAAAACATTCAGTACTTC.